Following are 27 T cell receptor beta chains from one sample sequenced in a study of breast tumors, draining lymph nodes, adjacent tissues. One entry per CDR3 protein, called by TCRdb with MiXCR from the multiplex PCR reads. The sample holds about 120,000 distinct CDR3 sequences, about 20% seen once. Breast cancer patients provided tissue from their axillary draining lymph nodes. Sequencing used axillary lymph node tissue. The receptors shown here come from a female donor with breast cancer. Some clones in this sample may be carry-over from other donors' samples.

V and J are TRBV24-1 and TRBJ1-2, with no clear D. Germline-derived CDR1 and CDR2 are KGHDR and SFDVKD. The V and J ends lost 7 bases and 8 bases respectively, with 16 bases between them. This CDR3 is 13 amino acids long. CDR3 DNA: TGTGCCACCAGAGGGCCTGGCTACATCGGCTACACCTTC. The encoded protein is CATRGPGYIGYTF.

At least ten counts were recorded for this clonotype. The chain combines TRBV5-1 with TRBJ2-2; TRBD2 agrees at 11 bases. V lost 4 bases, J lost 5 bases, and 4 bases stayed unmatched. CDR1 is SGHRS, CDR2 YFSETQ, per germline. This CDR3 contains 15 residues. Here the CDR3 DNA reads TGCGCCAGCAGCATACTAGCGGGAGATACCGGGGAGCTGTTTTTT. Translated: CASSILAGDTGELFF.

Concerning this clonotype: One base away lies a much larger clone, so this may be a sequencing read error. The V call is TRBV25-1, the J call TRBJ2-7, with 8 bases fitting TRBD2. Germline V gene data show CDR1 as MGHDK and CDR2 as SYGVNS. V lost 6 bases, J lost 9 bases, and 10 bases stayed unmatched. The CDR3 runs to 13 residues. CDR3 amino acids: CASRLAGSDGQYF. CDR3 bases: TGTGCCAGCAGATTAGCGGGATCCGACGGGCAGTACTTC.

This clonotype was seen repeatedly, ten times or more. The CDR3 region is CATAPNTGELFF. DNA for the CDR3: TGCGCCACAGCTCCGAACACCGGGGAGCTGTTTTTT. The V and J genes are TRBV10-2 and TRBJ2-2; D gene ambiguous. The V gene's germline CDR1 is WSHSY and CDR2 SAAADI. Between the trimmed V and J ends, which lost 10 bases and 0 bases, there was a span of 6 bases. The CDR3 runs 12 residues.

This clonotype was seen only a few times. The rearrangement uses TRBV19 and TRBJ1-5; 7 bases are shared with TRBD1. Germline CDR1 and CDR2: LNHDA and SQIVND (reference sequence). The CDR3 sequence is 19 residues long. The J segment lost 0 bases and the V segment lost 3 bases, leaving 14 bases of the junction unmatched. CDR3 coding DNA: TGTGCCAGTAGTATCCTGGGAGGGGGCTCGCTTTATAGCAATCAGCCCCAGCATTTT. Its translation is CASSILGGGSLYSNQPQHF.

This clonotype was counted at least ten times. The chain has TRBV9 and TRBJ1-3; no reliable D call. The germline gives CDR1 SGDLS, CDR2 YYNGEE. V lost 0 bases, J lost 1 base, and 14 bases lay in between. The CDR3 runs 17 residues. The CDR3 here is CASSVDRVGGSGNTIYF. The CDR3 DNA is TGTGCCAGCAGCGTAGATAGGGTCGGAGGATCTGGAAACACCATATATTTT. Variable domain in full (rest from reference TRBV9 and TRBJ1-3): DSGVTQTPKHLITATGQRVTLRCSPRSGDLSVYWYQQSLDQGLQFLIQYYNGEERAKGNILERFSAQQFPDLHSELNLSSLELGDSALYFCASSVDRVGGSGNTIYFGEGSWLTVV.

For this clonotype: It may be a read error: a sequence one base away is much more abundant. J is TRBJ2-7 and V is TRBV28; D is unresolved. The CDR3 is 13 residues long. Germline-derived CDR1 and CDR2 are MDHEN and SYDVKM. V lost 3 bases and J 3 bases, leaving 9 bases between the germline ends. Here the CDR3 reads CASSFGIFYEQYF. CDR3 in DNA: TGTGCCAGCAGTTTCGGCATCTTCTACGAGCAGTACTTC.

The chain has TRBV6-2 or TRBV6-3 and TRBJ2-7; 7 bases are shared with TRBD2. The CDR3 consists of 12 residues. Germline V gene lookup returns CDR1 MNHEY and CDR2 SVGEGT. Germline trimming cut 2 bases from V and 12 bases from J; bases unmatched to any gene: 7. The CDR3 loop reads CASSYGRGALYF. CDR3 coding DNA: TGTGCCAGCAGTTACGGGAGGGGCGCCCTGTACTTC.

This clonotype appeared many times. V and J are TRBV4-1 and TRBJ2-2, with D uncertain. Germline-derived CDR1 and CDR2 are MGHRA and YSYEKL. V was shortened by 1 base and J by 4 bases, with 13 bases between the two germline ends. CDR3 size: 16 residues. CDR3 sequence: CASSQVNLVSTGELFF. CDR3 DNA: TGCGCCAGCAGCCAAGTTAATCTTGTCTCCACCGGGGAGCTGTTTTTT.

This clonotype turned up a few times. The rearrangement joins TRBV5-4 to TRBJ2-1; 9 positions match TRBD2. From germline, CDR1 is SGHNT and CDR2 YYREEE (reference sequence). This CDR3 is 15 amino acids long. The J segment lost 6 bases and the V segment lost 2 bases, leaving 6 bases of the junction unmatched. The CDR3 sequence is CASSFSGSRRNEQFF. The CDR3, as DNA: TGTGCCAGCAGCTTTAGCGGGAGCCGCCGCAATGAGCAGTTCTTC.

Ten or more counts support this clonotype. This CDR3 reads CASSLFAGNQPQHF. CDR3 DNA: TGTGCCAGCAGCTTATTTGCCGGGAATCAGCCCCAGCATTTT. The V call is TRBV7-2, the J call TRBJ1-5; D is unresolved. The germline V and J ends were trimmed by 2 bases and 4 bases, with 9 bases remaining between them. The CDR3 spans 14 residues. The V gene's germline CDR1 is SGHTA and CDR2 FQGNSA.

The chain carries TRBV27 and TRBJ1-1, with 7 bases matching TRBD1. The CDR3 covers 13 residues. Germline CDR1 MNHEY, CDR2 SMNVEV (reference sequence). V lost 7 bases to trimming and J lost 3 bases; unmatched junction nucleotides: 5. CDR3 in DNA: TGTGCCAGCACCGCGACAGGGCACACTGAAGCTTTCTTT. As protein: CASTATGHTEAFF.

This chain joins TRBV12-3 or TRBV12-4 and TRBJ2-3, with 14 bases aligning to TRBD2. With 5 bases clipped from V and 4 bases from J, the junction kept 11 bases outside the gene matches. The CDR3 is 18 residues long. The DNA of the CDR3 is TGTGCCAGCAGTCCCGGGACTAGCGGGAGTCGGAGCGCAGATACGCAGTATTTT. Translated, it gives CASSPGTSGSRSADTQYF.

At least ten counts were recorded for this clonotype. V gene TRBV20-1 combines with J gene TRBJ2-7; tentatively, D is TRBD2 (7 bases). This CDR3 is built from 15 residues. Germline CDR1 DFQATT, CDR2 SNEGSKA (reference sequence). The V end was cut by 0 bases, the J end by 1 base, with 13 bases between. The DNA of the CDR3 is TGCAGTGCTAGAGATCAAGGGGGGGAGTCCTACGAGCAGTACTTC. It codes for CSARDQGGESYEQYF.

Details on this clonotype: One base away lies a much larger clone, so this may be a sequencing read error. The V call is TRBV5-4, the J call TRBJ1-6; D might be TRBD1 (5 bases). CDR3 length: 15 amino acids. V dropped 4 bases and J dropped 11 bases, with 19 bases sitting between them. Germline V CDR1 and CDR2: SGHNT, YYREEE (reference sequence). The CDR3 protein is CASSAGRAVSPPLHF. CDR3 DNA: TGTGCCAGCAGCGCGGGCAGGGCTGTGAGTCCACCCCTCCACTTT.

Worth noting for this clonotype: A much larger clone is a single base away; this may be a read error. The chain is built from TRBV5-1 and TRBJ1-2; D gene unclear. Trimming cost V 4 bases and J 4 bases, with 17 bases left between them. CDR1 and CDR2 from the germline V gene are SGHRS and YFSETQ. The CDR3 length is 15 residues. CDR3 in amino acids: CASSQRSYSGYGYTF. CDR3 DNA sequence: TGCGCCAGCAGCCAACGCTCTTACTCTGGCTATGGCTACACCTTC.

The chain links TRBV5-6 to TRBJ2-4, with D perhaps being TRBD1 or TRBD2 (5 bases each). The ends were cut back, 4 bases at V and 7 bases at J, with 18 bases in the middle. The CDR3 is made up of 15 amino acids. The germline gives CDR1 SGHDT, CDR2 YYEEEE. Written as DNA, the CDR3 is TGTGCCAGCAGCCTTACCGGGGCCACCTTTAACATTCAGTACTTC. Amino acids: CASSLTGATFNIQYF.

In this sample, this clonotype turned up many times. This chain uses TRBV20-1 with TRBJ1-6, with 7 nucleotides matching TRBD1. The CDR3 runs 17 residues. The germline CDR1 and CDR2 sequences are DFQATT and SNEGSKA (reference sequence). V trimming: 2 bases; J trimming: 0 bases; junction bases outside the gene matches: 7. CDR3 bases: TGCAGTGCTAGACCAGGACAGGCCAGCTCCTATAATTCACCCCTCCACTTT. It translates to CSARPGQASSYNSPLHF.

The table lists this clonotype with a few counts. V gene TRBV28 combines with J gene TRBJ2-3; D is perhaps TRBD2 (7 bases). Trimming stripped 5 bases from V and 4 bases from J, with 16 bases between. The length of the CDR3 is 15 residues. Germline values: CDR1 MDHEN, CDR2 SYDVKM. CDR3 sequence: CASSTAGGRSDTQYF. CDR3 DNA: TGTGCCAGCAGTACCGCCGGGGGGCGGTCAGATACGCAGTATTTT.

The table lists this clonotype with a few counts. A much larger clone is a single base away; this may be a read error. The chain combines TRBV6-5 with TRBJ1-6; 9 bases are shared with TRBD1. The CDR3 spans 16 residues. Germline V gene sequence: CDR1 MNHEY, CDR2 SVGAGI. J was trimmed by 5 bases and V by 5 bases; bases with no gene match: 7. CDR3 loop: CASSQRWTGDNSPLHF. For the CDR3, the DNA is TGTGCCAGCAGTCAAAGGTGGACAGGGGATAATTCACCCCTCCACTTT.

J is TRBJ1-5 and V is TRBV19, with 9 nucleotides matching TRBD1. The junction had 1 base not matched to a gene; V was cut back by 5 bases and J by 5 bases. CDR3 length equals 13 residues. Germline lookup yields CDR1 LNHDA and CDR2 SQIVND (reference sequence). In DNA, the CDR3 is TGTGCCAGTAGTTGGACAGGGGATCAGCCCCAGCATTTT. As protein: CASSWTGDQPQHF.

This clonotype has at least ten counts. The V gene is TRBV4-1, the J gene TRBJ1-3; 8 positions match TRBD1. V dropped 0 bases and J dropped 2; count of bases not matched to a gene: 6. The length of the CDR3 is 17 residues. Germline-derived CDR1 and CDR2 are MGHRA and YSYEKL. The CDR3 protein is CASSQDPDRGAGNTIYF. The CDR3 DNA reads as TGCGCCAGCAGCCAAGACCCCGACAGGGGCGCTGGAAACACCATATATTTT.

This chain connects TRBV27 to TRBJ2-6, with D maybe TRBD1 (6 bases). Germline V lookup: CDR1 MNHEY, CDR2 SMNVEV (reference sequence). CDR3 length: 17 residues. Trimming took 6 bases from V and 0 from J, leaving 15 bases between them. The CDR3: CASRLQGGNSGANVLTF. Written as DNA, the CDR3 is TGTGCCAGCAGACTACAGGGTGGGAACTCTGGGGCCAACGTCCTGACTTTC.

This clonotype was detected many times. The chain recombines TRBV2 with TRBJ2-2, with 9 nucleotides matching TRBD1. V dropped 4 bases and J dropped 0; count of bases not matched to a gene: 3. The germline V gene has CDR1 SNHLY and CDR2 FYNNEI. This CDR3 spans 16 amino acids. The CDR3 DNA reads TGTGCCAGCAGTGCACAGGGGGCGTCGAACACCGGGGAGCTGTTTTTT. Residues: CASSAQGASNTGELFF.

Turning to this clonotype: A clone one base away is much larger, so this may be a read error. This chain joins TRBV5-1 and TRBJ1-3; no clear D. Per the germline V gene, CDR1 is SGHRS and CDR2 is YFSETQ. CDR3 length: 15 amino acids. Here the CDR3 DNA reads TGCACCAACAGCTTGGAGTTTCTCTCTGGAAACACCATATATTTT. Protein: CTNSLEFLSGNTIYF.

Notes on this clonotype: Relative to the germline gene, one junction end is altered; a read error may explain this. The CDR3 DNA reads TGTGCCTGGAGTACAGGGTTGGGCACCGGGGGGCTGTTTTTT. Translating it yields CAWSTGLGTGGLFF. The J gene is TRBJ2-2, the V gene TRBV30; D is possibly TRBD1 or TRBD2 (6 bases each). The CDR3 runs to 14 residues. The germline gives CDR1 GTSNPN, CDR2 SVGIG (reference sequence).

Details on this clonotype: This may arise from a read error, as a much more abundant clone is one base away. Likely a read error: the CDR3 ends without its conserved phenylalanine or tryptophan. This chain uses TRBV18 with TRBJ1-2; 10 bases fit TRBD1. Per germline, CDR1 KGHSH and CDR2 LQKENI. V trimming: 2 bases; J trimming: 7 bases; junction bases outside the gene matches: 1. CDR3 size: 13 residues. The CDR3 bases are TGTGCCAGCTCACCAGACAGGGGGCTTGGCTACACCCTC. It codes for CASSPDRGLGYTL.